The 19 T cell receptor beta chains below come from one sample, sequenced in a study of blood T cells in healthy people across ages. Together with a sample-barcoded 5' primer, a J-beta primer mix was included in a second PCR lasting about 7 to 11 cycles. In TCRdb, the 5' RACE reads were re-called with MiXCR into one record per CDR3 protein. Among fewer than 700,000 distinct CDR3 sequences listed, around 48% were seen once. The sample taken for sequencing was blood. The receptor source for this set is a man aged 80 or over in good health.

The chain combines TRBV20-1 with TRBJ2-5, with 7 bases matching TRBD1. The J call may not be correct, given that the DNA end is closer to TRBJ2-7. Germline V gives CDR1 DFQATT, CDR2 SNEGSKA (reference sequence). The CDR3 contains 13 residues. The CDR3 sequence: CSASDRVIDEQYF. CDR3 sequence (DNA): TGCAGTGCTTCAGACAGGGTTATCGACGAGCAGTACTTC.

A few counts support this clonotype. The genes are TRBV20-1 and TRBJ1-5; D is perhaps TRBD1 (5 bases). Germline loops: CDR1 DFQATT, CDR2 SNEGSKA (reference sequence). This CDR3 contains 14 residues. Trimming took 3 bases from V and 4 from J, leaving 13 bases between them. Written as DNA, the CDR3 is TGCAGTGCTAGGGGGGTGGCTGGGAATCAGCCCCAGCATTTT. This encodes CSARGVAGNQPQHF.

This clonotype was found a few times. The chain recombines TRBV7-2 with TRBJ2-3; 11 bases fit TRBD2. Trimming at V came to 5 bases and at J to 8 bases, leaving 15 bases not matched to a gene. Per germline, CDR1 SGHTA and CDR2 FQGNSA. The CDR3 is made up of 17 amino acids. This chain's CDR3 is CASSPTLAGVGKVTQYF. The CDR3 bases are TGTGCCAGCAGCCCAACACTAGCGGGAGTTGGAAAGGTTACGCAGTATTTT.

This clonotype was seen ten or more times. This rearrangement joins TRBV7-2 to TRBJ2-1; D may be TRBD2 (5 bases). V was shortened by 1 base and J by 0 bases, with 7 bases between the two germline ends. From germline, CDR1 is SGHTA and CDR2 FQGNSA. This CDR3 is built from 15 residues. The CDR3: CASSLVASSYNEQFF. For the CDR3, the DNA is TGTGCCAGCAGCTTAGTAGCGAGCTCCTACAATGAGCAGTTCTTC.

The genes are TRBV12-3 or TRBV12-4 and TRBJ2-1, with 8 bases fitting TRBD2. The CDR3 loop spans 13 amino acids. Germline trimming cut 1 base from V and 10 bases from J; bases unmatched to any gene: 3. This chain's CDR3 is CASSLGTSSEQFF. For the CDR3, the DNA is TGTGCCAGCAGTTTAGGGACTAGCTCCGAGCAGTTCTTC.

Worth noting for this clonotype: The junction does not match germline at one end; this may be a read error. The chain links TRBV6-5 to TRBJ1-1; D is unresolved. The CDR3 contains 15 residues. The germline CDR1 and CDR2 sequences are MNHEY and SVGAGI. For the CDR3, the DNA is TGTGCCAGCAGTTACTCCTTAGCGGTAAACACTGAAGCTTTCTTC. This sequence encodes CASSYSLAVNTEAFF.

To note about this clonotype: At one end the junction does not follow the germline gene, possibly because of a read error. The gene calls are TRBV7-9 and TRBJ2-7; the match to TRBD2 covers 14 bases. CDR1 SEHNR and CDR2 FQNEAQ come from the germline V gene (reference sequence). This CDR3 spans 15 amino acids. CDR3 sequence: CASSLRTSGGFEQYF. The CDR3 DNA follows: TGTGCTAGCAGCTTAAGGACTAGCGGGGGGTTCGAGCAGTACTTC.

In this sample, this clonotype turned up a few times. The chain recombines TRBV11-1 with TRBJ2-5, with unresolved D. CDR1 SGHAT and CDR2 FQDESV come from the germline V gene (reference sequence). The CDR3 contains 16 residues. V dropped 1 base and J dropped 2 bases, with 14 bases sitting between them. CDR3 loop: CASSLGAQHGQETQYF. Written as DNA, the CDR3 is TGTGCCAGCAGCTTAGGGGCGCAGCATGGGCAAGAGACCCAGTACTTC.

The table lists this clonotype with a few counts. CDR3 amino acids: CASSLEGAINEQYF. CDR3 bases: TGTGCCAGCAGCTTAGAGGGCGCAATAAACGAGCAGTACTTC. The gene calls are TRBV7-6 and TRBJ2-5; the D is unclear. The better agreement between TRBJ2-7 and the DNA end casts doubt on the J call. CDR1 is SGHVS, CDR2 FNYEAQ, per germline. The CDR3 totals 14 residues.

Notes on this clonotype: This could be a read error, since a much larger clone is one nucleotide away. This chain connects TRBV6-5 to TRBJ2-5; 7 positions agree with TRBD1. The better agreement between TRBJ2-7 and the DNA end casts doubt on the J call. This CDR3 region has 13 residues. CDR1 and CDR2 (germline): MNHEY, SVGAGI. CDR3 sequence reads: CASRDETGFEQYF. The DNA of the CDR3 is TGTGCCAGCAGAGACGAGACAGGGTTCGAGCAGTACTTC.

This clonotype was picked up a small number of times. The chain couples TRBV7-2 to TRBJ2-5, with 11 nucleotides matching TRBD1. Germline V gene data show CDR1 as SGHTA and CDR2 as FQGNSA. This CDR3 contains 18 residues. V lost 1 base to trimming and J lost 3 bases; unmatched junction nucleotides: 10. The CDR3 reads CASSLVVWTGGLKETQYF. The CDR3 DNA follows: TGTGCCAGCAGCTTAGTCGTTTGGACAGGGGGCTTGAAAGAGACCCAGTACTTC.

A few counts support this clonotype. The V and J genes are TRBV5-4 and TRBJ2-1; D is uncertain. Germline loops: CDR1 SGHNT, CDR2 YYREEE (reference sequence). Trimming removed 4 bases at V and 7 bases at J, with 9 bases between. The CDR3 sequence is 12 residues long. The CDR3 spells CASSVSENEQFF. DNA of the CDR3: TGTGCCAGCAGCGTATCGGAGAATGAGCAGTTCTTC.

The rearrangement uses TRBV7-2 and TRBJ2-3; the match to TRBD2 covers 9 bases. The junction had 19 bases not matched to a gene; V was cut back by 1 base and J by 2 bases. Per the germline V gene, CDR1 is SGHTA and CDR2 is FQGNSA. This CDR3 is built from 21 residues. The CDR3 nucleotides are TGTGCCAGCAGCTTAGTGGGGGTCGGCGGGGGGGCGCGGAGGTACACAGATACGCAGTATTTT. Translating it yields CASSLVGVGGGARRYTDTQYF.

This clonotype was observed a handful of times. The rearrangement links TRBV11-1 to TRBJ2-1, with D maybe TRBD2 (5 bases). The germline V gene has CDR1 SGHAT and CDR2 FQDESV (reference sequence). Deletions cut 5 bases from V and 5 bases from J, with 16 bases between. The CDR3 covers 15 residues. In DNA form, the CDR3 reads TGTGCCAGCAGCCGCGGATACTTACTAGACAATGAGCAGTTCTTC. Translated, it gives CASSRGYLLDNEQFF.

This clonotype was found a few times. In DNA form, the CDR3 reads TGCAGTGCCCCGGCCTCAAGGGCGCCGGACATTCAGTACTTC. This codes for CSAPASRAPDIQYF. The chain has TRBV20-1 and TRBJ2-4; D gene uncertain. With 6 bases removed from V and 8 bases from J, the gap between germline ends came to 20 bases. The CDR3 spans 14 residues. The germline V gene has CDR1 DFQATT and CDR2 SNEGSKA (reference sequence).

J is TRBJ2-5 and V is TRBV21-1; the D call in the table, TRBD2, was not verified against the DNA. TRBV21-1 is a documented pseudogene. This CDR3 comprises 17 residues. Here the CDR3 DNA reads TGTGCCAGCAGCAACTCCCTCAGCGCGAAGGAGCAAGAGACCCAGTACTTC. Translated: CASSNSLSAKEQETQYF.

A few counts support this clonotype. The chain carries TRBV6-5 and TRBJ1-2; 7 nucleotides align to TRBD1. CDR1 and CDR2 (germline): MNHEY, SVGAGI. There are 16 residues in the CDR3. V lost 0 bases, J lost 8 bases, and 12 bases stayed unmatched. In DNA form, the CDR3 reads TGTGCCAGCAGTTACTCCGGCGCAGGGGGGTGGAGGGGCTACACCTTC. Residues: CASSYSGAGGWRGYTF.

As to this clonotype: Compared with germline, one end of the junction differs, possibly owing to a read error. The genes are TRBV27 and TRBJ2-1; 7 bases are a match to TRBD2. The V gene's germline CDR1 is MNHEY and CDR2 SMNVEV (reference sequence). This CDR3 spans 17 amino acids. This CDR3 is CASSSHLAGASRNGQFF. As DNA, the CDR3 is TGTGCCAGCAGTTCCCATTTAGCGGGCGCCAGCCGGAATGGGCAGTTCTTC.

This clonotype has at least ten counts. The chain joins TRBV6-5 to TRBJ2-3, with D possibly matching TRBD1 (6 bases). Germline values: CDR1 MNHEY, CDR2 SVGAGI. Trimming cost V 9 bases and J 5 bases, with 6 bases left between them. There are 10 residues in the CDR3. The CDR3 sequence: CARTGDTQYF. CDR3 coding DNA: TGTGCCAGGACAGGAGATACGCAGTATTTT.